This passage covers 28 T cell receptor beta chains from one sample sequenced in a study of blood T cell repertoires in COVID-19. Method: immunoSEQ multiplex PCR; TCRdb's copy keeps in-frame clones and lacks some. Among 200,000 to 250,000 clones listed, roughly 87% were seen once. The sequenced sample consisted of peripheral blood. The receptors shown here come from a middle-aged man with active or convalescent COVID-19.

This chain uses TRBV6-5 with TRBJ1-2; D is perhaps TRBD1 (6 bases). Trimming took 0 bases from V and 8 from J, leaving 16 bases between them. Germline CDR1 is MNHEY and CDR2 is SVGAGI. The CDR3 loop spans 15 amino acids. CDR3 region: CASSYSQGLGGGYTF. CDR3 nucleotide sequence: TGTGCCAGCAGTTACTCACAGGGCCTCGGGGGGGGCTACACCTTC.

The chain combines TRBV19 with TRBJ2-7; TRBD1 agrees at 10 bases. Trimming removed 5 bases from V and 0 bases from J; junction bases left unmatched: 7. The germline gives CDR1 LNHDA, CDR2 SQIVND (reference sequence). This CDR3 region has 16 residues. The CDR3 region is CASSPGTGVSSYEQYF. The CDR3 DNA is TGTGCCAGTAGTCCCGGGACAGGGGTAAGCTCCTACGAGCAGTACTTC.

The rearrangement uses TRBV7-3 and TRBJ1-1, with TRBD1 identical over 12 bases. In germline, CDR1 is SGHTA, CDR2 FQGTGA. This CDR3 comprises 17 residues. After removal of 3 bases from V and 2 bases from J, the junction contained 7 bases not matched to a gene. Here the CDR3 DNA reads TGTGCCAGCAGCTTCTCCGGGACAGGGGGCGGCAACACTGAAGCTTTCTTT. It is translated as CASSFSGTGGGNTEAFF. The full variable domain, in which reference TRBV7-3 and TRBJ1-1 provide the parts outside the CDR3, is GAGVSQTPSNKVTEKGKYVELRCDPISGHTALYWYRQSLGQGPEFLIYFQGTGAADDSGLPNDRFFAVRPEGSVSTLKIQRTERGDSAVYLCASSFSGTGGGNTEAFFGQGTRLTVV.

The V gene is TRBV19, the J gene TRBJ2-7; 8 nucleotides match TRBD1. This CDR3 has 15 amino acids. The germline gives CDR1 LNHDA, CDR2 SQIVND (reference sequence). The V and J ends lost 2 bases and 3 bases, in that order; junction bases with no gene match: 6. The CDR3 DNA reads TGTGCCAGTAGTATAAGGACAGGGACGATCTACGAGCAGTACTTC. Protein product: CASSIRTGTIYEQYF.

The chain carries TRBV11-3 and TRBJ1-1, with 12 bases lining up with TRBD1. Germline V lookup: CDR1 SGHNT, CDR2 YENEEA. The trim removed 5 bases at V and 5 bases at J, leaving 6 bases unmatched. The CDR3 sequence is 15 residues long. The CDR3 nucleotides are TGTGCCAGCAGCGTCGGGACAGGGGGCGGGACTGAAGCTTTCTTT. Translation gives CASSVGTGGGTEAFF.

The chain has TRBV7-6 and TRBJ1-5; D is uncertain. V dropped 1 base and J dropped 0 bases, with 7 bases sitting between them. This CDR3 has 15 residues. Germline V gene data show CDR1 as SGHVS and CDR2 as FNYEAQ. The CDR3 spells CASSLDRYSNQPQHF. In nucleotides, the CDR3 is TGTGCCAGCAGCTTAGATAGATATAGCAATCAGCCCCAGCATTTT. The entire variable domain, with the rest obtained from reference TRBV7-6 and TRBJ1-5, is as follows: GAGVSQSPRYKVTKRGQDVALRCDPISGHVSLYWYRQALGQGPEFLTYFNYEAQQDKSGLPNDRFSAERPEGSISTLTIQRTEQRDSAMYRCASSLDRYSNQPQHFGDGTRLSIL.

This sequence joins TRBV21-1 and TRBJ1-1. TRBV21-1 is given as a pseudogene. The CDR3 sequence is 14 residues long. The CDR3 DNA is TGTGCCAGCAGCGTCCGAGAGGCTGACACTGAAGCTTTCTTT. This sequence encodes CASSVREADTEAFF.

This rearrangement joins TRBV5-5 to TRBJ2-7, with TRBD2 matching over 10 bases. V shed 4 bases and J 3 bases; nucleotides not matched to a gene: 7. The CDR3 has 15 amino acids. Germline lookup yields CDR1 SGHKS and CDR2 YYEKEE (reference sequence). This CDR3 reads CASSGASGGYYEQYF. In DNA, the CDR3 is TGTGCCAGCAGCGGGGCTAGCGGGGGTTACTACGAGCAGTACTTC. The full variable domain, in which reference TRBV5-5 and TRBJ2-7 provide the parts outside the CDR3, is DAGVTQSPTHLIKTRGQQVTLRCSPISGHKSVSWYQQVLGQGPQFIFQYYEKEERGRGNFPDRFSARQFPNYSSELNVNALLLGDSALYLCASSGASGGYYEQYFGPGTRLTVT.

The CDR3 loop is CASSSWTENTEAFF. The CDR3 region has the DNA TGTGCCAGCAGCTCGTGGACAGAAAACACTGAAGCTTTCTTT. The chain is built from TRBV7-2 and TRBJ1-1, with D tentatively TRBD1 (6 bases). The germline V gene has CDR1 SGHTA and CDR2 FQGNSA. Trimming shortened V by 4 bases and J by 2 bases, and 11 bases separated the two germline ends. The CDR3 sequence is 14 residues long.

The chain uses TRBV28 and TRBJ2-3; 9 positions agree with TRBD2. Germline values: CDR1 MDHEN, CDR2 SYDVKM. Trimming at V came to 8 bases and at J to 4 bases, leaving 10 bases not matched to a gene. The CDR3 has 15 residues. CDR3 sequence (DNA): TGTGCCAGCTGCCCCTGGCGGGGGGGAGCAGATACGCAGTATTTT. Its protein is CASCPWRGGADTQYF. The whole variable domain, remainder taken from reference TRBV28 and TRBJ2-3, is DVKVTQSSRYLVKRTGEKVFLECVQDMDHENMFWYRQDPGLGLRLIYFSYDVKMKEKGDIPEGYSVSREKKERFSLILESASTNQTSMYLCASCPWRGGADTQYFGPGTRLTVL.

The chain uses TRBV5-8 and TRBJ2-5, with D tentatively TRBD2 (5 bases). Trimming took 1 base from V and 6 from J, leaving 16 bases between them. In germline, CDR1 is SGHTS, CDR2 YDEGEE. The CDR3 contains 15 residues. Here the CDR3 reads CASSLREISTQTQYF. The DNA of the CDR3 is TGTGCCAGCAGCTTGCGGGAAATTTCGACCCAGACCCAGTACTTC.

The chain combines TRBV19 with TRBJ2-1, with TRBD2 as a possible D gene (5 bases). This CDR3 comprises 12 residues. Deletions cut 5 bases from V and 10 bases from J, with 12 bases between. Germline V gene sequence: CDR1 LNHDA, CDR2 SQIVND (reference sequence). The CDR3 loop is CASSFGVWEQFF. The CDR3, as DNA: TGTGCCAGTAGTTTCGGGGTTTGGGAGCAGTTCTTC.

The V and J genes are TRBV29-1 and TRBJ2-3; D gene ambiguous. The CDR3 loop spans 13 amino acids. Germline V gene sequence: CDR1 SQVTM, CDR2 ANQGSEA. V was cut by 6 bases and J by 12 bases, with 22 bases left in between. The CDR3 nucleotides are TGCAGCGTATCCGCTCTGAATAGCTTTGGTCAGTATTTT. It yields the protein CSVSALNSFGQYF.

V is TRBV28 and J is TRBJ1-6, with D possibly matching TRBD1 (5 bases). The CDR3 contains 16 residues. V dropped 8 bases and J dropped 11 bases, with 25 bases sitting between them. The germline V gene has CDR1 MDHEN and CDR2 SYDVKM. In nucleotides, the CDR3 is TGTGCCAGCGGATTACCGTTAGGCGGGGCCAGGACACCCCTCCACTTT. It is translated as CASGLPLGGARTPLHF.

V usage is TRBV9 and J usage is TRBJ1-2; D is unresolved. Germline assignment: CDR1 SGDLS and CDR2 YYNGEE. This CDR3 comprises 15 residues. The germline V and J ends were trimmed by 4 bases and 5 bases, with 18 bases remaining between them. The CDR3 sequence: CASSPETGVGYGYTF. DNA for the CDR3: TGTGCCAGCAGCCCCGAAACCGGGGTTGGATATGGCTACACCTTC.

The chain combines TRBV10-2 with TRBJ2-5, with 8 nucleotides matching TRBD1. CDR1 and CDR2 from the germline V gene are WSHSY and SAAADI. The V gene end was trimmed by 6 bases and the J gene end by 6 bases; junction bases not matched to a gene: 9. This CDR3 is built from 14 residues. This CDR3 reads CASRLGQGQQTQYF. As DNA, the CDR3 is TGCGCCAGCAGGCTCGGACAGGGTCAGCAGACCCAGTACTTC.

The table lists this clone with many counts. The chain combines TRBV11-2 with TRBJ2-2; 7 positions agree with TRBD2. Germline CDR1 reads SGHAT; CDR2 reads FQNNGV. V lost 3 bases, J lost 7 bases, and 8 bases stayed unmatched. The CDR3 is made up of 15 amino acids. The CDR3, as DNA: TGTGCCAGCAGCTTGGGAGGGAATGGAGGCGGGGAGCTGTTTTTT. It codes for CASSLGGNGGGELFF.

This clone was counted only a few times. The J gene is TRBJ1-6, the V gene TRBV2, with a weak D call TRBD1 (5 bases). V lost 4 bases to trimming and J lost 6 bases, with 13 bases between them. CDR3 size: 15 residues. Germline V gene sequence: CDR1 SNHLY, CDR2 FYNNEI. The CDR3 region is CASSGRGTGNSPLHF. The CDR3 DNA is TGTGCCAGCAGTGGGCGGGGGACCGGTAATTCACCCCTCCACTTT.

The chain carries TRBV30 and TRBJ2-3, with unresolved D. The germline V and J ends were trimmed by 0 bases and 2 bases, with 6 bases remaining between them. This CDR3 comprises 13 residues. Per the germline V gene, CDR1 is GTSNPN and CDR2 is SVGIG (reference sequence). This chain's CDR3 is CAWSVLHTDTQYF. In nucleotides, the CDR3 is TGTGCCTGGAGTGTACTGCACACAGATACGCAGTATTTT.

The chain joins TRBV11-2 to TRBJ2-3; D may be TRBD2 (5 bases). V was pared by 0 bases and J by 0 bases, with 10 bases between. The CDR3 length is 16 residues. Germline V gives CDR1 SGHAT, CDR2 FQNNGV. The CDR3 region is CASSLEWRGSTDTQYF. The CDR3 DNA is TGTGCCAGCAGCTTAGAATGGCGCGGGAGCACAGATACGCAGTATTTT.

The chain joins TRBV10-2 to TRBJ1-1; D is unresolved. The CDR3 has 15 residues. Trimming pared 3 bases from V and 1 base from J, leaving 12 bases between. Germline V gives CDR1 WSHSY, CDR2 SAAADI. The chain's CDR3 is CASSDPGLPNTEAFF. CDR3 bases: TGCGCCAGCAGTGACCCTGGACTACCGAACACTGAAGCTTTCTTT.

V and J are TRBV9 and TRBJ1-2, with a possible D match to TRBD1 (5 bases). Germline V gives CDR1 SGDLS, CDR2 YYNGEE. The CDR3 runs 14 residues. Trimming removed 4 bases from V and 0 bases from J, with 10 bases in between. This chain's CDR3 is CASSPGGANYGYTF. CDR3 coding DNA: TGTGCCAGCAGCCCTGGAGGGGCTAACTATGGCTACACCTTC.

About this clone: Other DNA sequences from this sample encode an identical CDR3 as well. The genes are TRBV5-1 and TRBJ1-2; a possible D gene is TRBD1 (5 bases). V shed 0 bases and J shed 8 bases, with 11 bases lying between them. The CDR3 covers 13 residues. Germline CDR1 and CDR2: SGHRS and YFSETQ. CDR3 sequence reads: CASSLGQGDGYTF. The CDR3 bases are TGCGCCAGCAGCTTGGGGCAGGGCGACGGCTACACCTTC.

The V gene is TRBV11-2, the J gene TRBJ2-5, with 8 bases that match TRBD2. J gave up 4 bases and V 2 bases, and 6 bases lay outside the gene matches. The germline V gene has CDR1 SGHAT and CDR2 FQNNGV. This CDR3 is 15 amino acids long. The CDR3 sequence is CASSLTGGQLETQYF. CDR3 in DNA: TGTGCCAGCAGCTTAACGGGGGGGCAGCTAGAGACCCAGTACTTC.

The V gene is TRBV5-5, the J gene TRBJ2-7; 7 bases align to TRBD2. The CDR3 loop spans 15 amino acids. The V gene end was trimmed by 2 bases and the J gene end by 0 bases; junction bases not matched to a gene: 5. The germline gives CDR1 SGHKS, CDR2 YYEKEE (reference sequence). The CDR3 DNA sequence: TGTGCCAGCAGCTTAGGTAGCGGGTCCTCCTACGAGCAGTACTTC. It is translated as CASSLGSGSSYEQYF.

CDR3 DNA sequence: TGCGCCAGCAGTTCCCTATCGGGGAACACTGAAGCTTTCTTT. Residues: CASSSLSGNTEAFF. V is TRBV10-1 and J is TRBJ1-1; no clear D. Trimming took 5 bases from V and 1 from J, leaving 11 bases between them. Germline V gene lookup returns CDR1 WNHNN and CDR2 SYGVQD (reference sequence). The CDR3 is 14 amino acids.

V is TRBV18 and J is TRBJ2-5; D gene unclear. V lost 3 bases and J lost 2, with 7 bases in between. The CDR3 is 13 amino acids. CDR1 is KGHSH, CDR2 LQKENI, per germline. CDR3 amino acids: CASSPGRQETQYF. In DNA, the CDR3 is TGTGCCAGCTCACCGGGCAGACAAGAGACCCAGTACTTC.

The CDR3 nucleotides are TGTGCCAGTAGTATGGGGTCTCGGGGGTTACAGCCCCAGCATTTT. Protein sequence: CASSMGSRGLQPQHF. V usage is TRBV19 and J usage is TRBJ1-5, with D tentatively TRBD1 (5 bases). Germline assignment: CDR1 LNHDA and CDR2 SQIVND (reference sequence). Trimming took off 3 bases at V and 7 bases at J, with 16 bases between the two ends. CDR3 length: 15 amino acids.